This T cell receptor beta chain emerged from a study of molecular identifiers for immune sequencing clone quantification. Across the whole study: Replicates partitioned RNA from about 20,000 or 100,000 naive CD8 cells into five parts, sequencing four. Overall study results and limits: Spiked Jurkat TCR RNA from one cell was reportedly detectable among some 930,000 naive cells. Clones that exceeded 20 RNA copies held over 97% of effector molecules, yet under 1% in naive cells.

The bulk TCR libraries were made with methods described before and with listed TCR primers. One entry per CDR3 protein results from TCRdb running MiXCR on the PCR reads. The sample consists of some 320,000 distinct CDR3 sequences, around 21% of them appearing once. This clonotype was seen at least ten times. Its antigen is unidentified. V gave up 0 bases and J gave up 6 bases, with 11 bases separating them. From germline, CDR1 is SEHNR and CDR2 FQNEAQ (reference sequence). This CDR3 has 15 residues. The sequence was collected from a human donor in good health. Some libraries in this study had Jurkat cell RNA spiked in. This chain uses TRBV7-9 with TRBJ2-2; unclear D gene. The sample taken for sequencing was naive CD8+ T cells from blood, with Jurkat cell RNA spiked in. The subset was: FACS-sorted CD8+CD4-CCR7+CD45RA+ naive T cells. In DNA, the CDR3 is TGTGCCAGCAGCTTAGCGAGCTTGGGTTCCGGGGAGCTGTTTTTT. Its translation: CASSLASLGSGELFF.